This T cell receptor beta chain was recovered during a study of blood T cell repertoires in COVID-19. Across the whole study: Specimens from acute and convalescent COVID-19 originated in the United States, Italy and Spain. From T cells, B-cell-depleted T cells, or PBMCs came the material, which was cDNA or gDNA.

Assay used: immunoSEQ multiplex PCR; TCRdb lists only in-frame clones, some missing. The table lists roughly 62,000 clones, around 87% of them singletons. This clone was counted only a few times. From germline, CDR1 is ENHRY and CDR2 SYGVKD. This CDR3 is 11 amino acids long. Trimming stripped 6 bases from V and 6 bases from J, with 6 bases between. The genes are TRBV10-3 and TRBJ2-1; possible D gene TRBD2, 6 bases. The sample taken for sequencing was peripheral blood. The source is a man aged 70-80 years with acute or convalescent COVID-19. The CDR3 DNA reads as TGTGCCATCAGGACTAGCAATGAGCAGTTCTTC. Residues: CAIRTSNEQFF.